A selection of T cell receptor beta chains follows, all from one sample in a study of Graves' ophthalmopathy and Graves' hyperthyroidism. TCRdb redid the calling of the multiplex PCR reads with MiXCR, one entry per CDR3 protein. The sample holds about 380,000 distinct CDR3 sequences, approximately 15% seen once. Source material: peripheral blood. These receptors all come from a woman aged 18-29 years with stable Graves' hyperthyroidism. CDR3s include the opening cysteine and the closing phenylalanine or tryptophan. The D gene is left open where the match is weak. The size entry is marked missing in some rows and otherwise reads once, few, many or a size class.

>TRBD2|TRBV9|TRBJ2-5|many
TGTGCCAGCAGCGATGGACTAGCGGGGGGACAACAAGAGACCCAGTACTTC
CASSDGLAGGQQETQYF
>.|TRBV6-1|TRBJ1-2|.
TGTGCCAGCAGTCAGGGGAGGGATGGCTACACCTTC
CASSQGRDGYTF
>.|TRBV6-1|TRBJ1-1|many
TGTGCCAGCACCTCACCCATCAGGGGAGGAACTGAAGCTTTCTTT
CASTSPIRGGTEAFF
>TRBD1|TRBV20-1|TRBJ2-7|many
TGCAGTGCGCCCTCAGACAGGGGAGGCTACGAGCAGTACTTC
CSAPSDRGGYEQYF
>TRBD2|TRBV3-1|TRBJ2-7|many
TGTGCCAGCAGCCAATCTAGCGGGGGTTACGAGCAGTACTTC
CASSQSSGGYEQYF
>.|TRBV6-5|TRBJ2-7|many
TGTGCCAGCAGTTACTCGGCAGGGATCGGGGAGCAGTACTTC
CASSYSAGIGEQYF
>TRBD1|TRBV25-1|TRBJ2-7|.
TGTGCCAGCAGTGACGGGACAGGGGCAGCCTACGAGCAGTACTTC
CASSDGTGAAYEQYF
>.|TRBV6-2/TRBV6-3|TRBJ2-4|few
TGTGCCAGCAGTTACGGTGGTCGATTCGGTGCAAACATTAAGTACTTC
CASSYGGRFGANIKYF
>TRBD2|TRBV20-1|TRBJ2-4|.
TGCAGTGCTAGTAAAGCGGGGGTGGTAGCCAAAAACATTAAGTACTTC
CSASKAGVVAKNIKYF
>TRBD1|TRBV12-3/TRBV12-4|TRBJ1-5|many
TGTGCCAGCAGTTTTGAACAGGGGCCTCAGCCCCAGCATTTT
CASSFEQGPQPQHF
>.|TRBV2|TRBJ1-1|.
TGTGCCAGCAGGGACGGATTGAACACTGAAGCTTTCTTT
CASRDGLNTEAFF
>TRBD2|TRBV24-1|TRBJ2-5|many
TGTGCCACCAGTGACCCCGGGGGGGAGACCCAGTACTTC
CATSDPGGETQYF
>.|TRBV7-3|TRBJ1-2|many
TGTGCCAGCAGCTTACGTTCCACTTCCTATGGCTACACCTTC
CASSLRSTSYGYTF
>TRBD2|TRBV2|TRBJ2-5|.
TGTGCCAGCAGTGAACCTAGCGGGGGAACCCGGTACTTC
CASSEPSGGTRYF
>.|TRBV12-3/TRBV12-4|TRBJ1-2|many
TGTGCCAGCAGTTTGGAGGGGTTGAGCGGCTACACCTTC
CASSLEGLSGYTF
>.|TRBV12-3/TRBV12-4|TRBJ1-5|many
TGTGCCAGCAGTTTAAGGAGGGGATCGGGTAATCAGCCCCAGCATTTT
CASSLRRGSGNQPQHF
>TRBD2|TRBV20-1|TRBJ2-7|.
TGCAGTGCTAGACTAGCGGGATTCTCCTACGAGCAGTACTTC
CSARLAGFSYEQYF
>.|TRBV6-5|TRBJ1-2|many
TGTGCCAGCAGTTACTACGGGGTCGATGGCTACACCTTC
CASSYYGVDGYTF
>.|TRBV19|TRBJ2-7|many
TGTGCCAGTAGTATAGCCGGAAGAAGCTCCTACGAGCAGTACTTC
CASSIAGRSSYEQYF
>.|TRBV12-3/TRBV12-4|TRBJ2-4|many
TGTGCCAGCAGTTTTCGGACGAGAGTCATTCAGTACTTC
CASSFRTRVIQYF
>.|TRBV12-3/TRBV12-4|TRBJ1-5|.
TGTGCCAGCAGTTCCAACAGGGATCAGCCCCAGCATTTT
CASSSNRDQPQHF
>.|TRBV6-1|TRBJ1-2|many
TGTGCCAGCAGGGCTCCGGGGGCACGTGGCTACACCTTC
CASRAPGARGYTF
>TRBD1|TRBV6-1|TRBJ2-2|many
TGTGCCAGCAGTCCGACAGGGCCTAACACCGGGGAGCTGTTTTTT
CASSPTGPNTGELFF
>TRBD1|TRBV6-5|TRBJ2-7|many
TGTGCCAGCAGCGTGTTCCCGGACAGGGGACTATCCTACGAGCAGTACTTC
CASSVFPDRGLSYEQYF
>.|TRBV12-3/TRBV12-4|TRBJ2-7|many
TGTGCCAGCAGTTCCAGGGGAAGGGGCACCTACGAGCAGTACTTC
CASSSRGRGTYEQYF
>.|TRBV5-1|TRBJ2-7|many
TGCGCCAGCAGCCGTCAGACAGATGACTACGAGCAGTACTTC
CASSRQTDDYEQYF
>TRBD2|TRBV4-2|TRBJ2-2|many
TGTGCCAGCAGCTTCCGGACTAGCGGGGGAGGCGGGGAGCTGTTTTTT
CASSFRTSGGGGELFF
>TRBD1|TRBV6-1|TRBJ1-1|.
TGTGCCAGCGGAGAGCAGGGGGGCATGAACACTGAAGCTTTCTTT
CASGEQGGMNTEAFF
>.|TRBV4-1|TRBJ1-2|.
TGCGCCAGCAGCCATCCCAACTATGGCTACACCTTC
CASSHPNYGYTF